A single T cell receptor beta chain is shown here with its context. The antigen remains unidentified. This specimen comes from a study of T cell responses to AZD1222 COVID-19 vaccine. Study-level results: Nearly half of spike-specific TCRs reportedly target variant regions that are unmutated in the B.1.351 and B.1.1.7 variants. Compared with day 0, the breadth and depth of the Spike-specific TCR repertoire rose significantly after two doses of AZD1222. Scientists sampled the repertoires only once the peak T cell response had passed.

The repertoire was sequenced with immunoSEQ multiplex PCR; TCRdb's copy has only in-frame clones and lacks some. The sample carries approximately 150,000 clones, about nine tenths recorded once. The V gene end was trimmed by 2 bases and the J gene end by 9 bases; junction bases not matched to a gene: 5. Germline V gene lookup returns CDR1 SGHRS and CDR2 YFSETQ. The CDR3 runs 13 residues. The V call is TRBV5-1, the J call TRBJ2-1, with TRBD1 matching over 7 bases. This receptor was obtained from an adult in good health. The material sequenced was peripheral blood, taken on day 0 of AZD1222 vaccination. The chain's CDR3 is CASSFRGGGEQFF. As DNA, the CDR3 is TGCGCCAGCAGCTTTCGAGGGGGCGGTGAGCAGTTCTTC.